This entry is about one T cell receptor beta chain. The CDR3 has 14 residues. V was pared by 6 bases and J by 10 bases, with 18 bases between. Looked up from germline, CDR1 is MDHEN and CDR2 is SYDVKM. This entry comes from a study of immune evolution from preneoplasia to lung adenocarcinoma. H&E slides confirmed each diagnosis, reviewed by two pathologists independently. Method: immunoSEQ multiplex PCR; TCRdb's copy keeps in-frame clones and lacks some. The data contain several thousand clones, 77% of them seen just once; the ten biggest clones take up less than 9.5%. The clonotype comes from a person in their sixties or seventies with lung adenocarcinoma. The rearrangement uses TRBV28 and TRBJ1-4; maybe TRBD1 (6 bases). Material for sequencing was FFPE adjacent normal lung tissue. In nucleotides, the CDR3 is TGTGCCAGCAGGTTGGGGGCCTTGACCACAAAACTGTTTTTT. Translation: CASRLGALTTKLFF.